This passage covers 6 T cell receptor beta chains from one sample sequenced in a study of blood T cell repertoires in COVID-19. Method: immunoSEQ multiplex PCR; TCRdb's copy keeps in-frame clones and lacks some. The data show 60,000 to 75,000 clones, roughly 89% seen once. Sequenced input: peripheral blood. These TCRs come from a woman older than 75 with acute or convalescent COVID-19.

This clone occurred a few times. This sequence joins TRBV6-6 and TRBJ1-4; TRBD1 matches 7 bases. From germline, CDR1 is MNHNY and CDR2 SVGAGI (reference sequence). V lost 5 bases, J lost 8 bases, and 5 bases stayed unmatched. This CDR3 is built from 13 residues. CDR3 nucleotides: TGTGCCAGCAGTCAACAGGGGCGAGAAAAACTGTTTTTT. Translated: CASSQQGREKLFF.

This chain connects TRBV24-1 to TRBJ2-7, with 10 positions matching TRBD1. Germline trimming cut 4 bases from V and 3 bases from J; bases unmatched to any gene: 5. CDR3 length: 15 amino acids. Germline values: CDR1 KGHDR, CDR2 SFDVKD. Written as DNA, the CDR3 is TGTGCCACCAGTGACCGAAGGACAGGGGGCTACGAGCAGTACTTC. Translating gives CATSDRRTGGYEQYF.

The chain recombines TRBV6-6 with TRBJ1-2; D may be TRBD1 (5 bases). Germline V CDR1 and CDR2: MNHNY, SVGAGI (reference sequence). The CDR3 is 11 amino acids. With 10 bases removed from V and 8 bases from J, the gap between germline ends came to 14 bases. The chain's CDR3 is CATYRGSGYTF. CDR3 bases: TGTGCCACTTACCGGGGGAGCGGCTACACCTTC.

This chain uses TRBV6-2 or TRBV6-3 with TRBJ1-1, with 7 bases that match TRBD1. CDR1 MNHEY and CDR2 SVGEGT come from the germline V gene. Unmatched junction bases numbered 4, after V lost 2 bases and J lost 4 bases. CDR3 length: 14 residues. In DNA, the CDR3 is TGTGCCAGCAGTTACACGTACAGGGGCACTGAAGCTTTCTTT. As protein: CASSYTYRGTEAFF.

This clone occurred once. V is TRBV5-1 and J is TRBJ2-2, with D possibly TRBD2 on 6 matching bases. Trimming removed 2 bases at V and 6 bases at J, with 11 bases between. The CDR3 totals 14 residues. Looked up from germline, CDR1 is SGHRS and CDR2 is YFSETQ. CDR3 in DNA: TGCGCCAGCAGCTTCGGGGGACCCCCCGGGGAGCTGTTTTTT. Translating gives CASSFGGPPGELFF.

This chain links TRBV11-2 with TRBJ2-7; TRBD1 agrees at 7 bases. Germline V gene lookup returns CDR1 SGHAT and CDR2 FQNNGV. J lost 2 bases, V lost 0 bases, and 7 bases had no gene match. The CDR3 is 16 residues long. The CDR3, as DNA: TGTGCCAGCAGCTTAGATATGTCAGGGGGAACCTACGAGCAGTACTTC. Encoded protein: CASSLDMSGGTYEQYF. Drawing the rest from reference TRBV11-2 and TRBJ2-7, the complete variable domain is EAGVAQSPRYKIIEKRQSVAFWCNPISGHATLYWYQQILGQGPKLLIQFQNNGVVDDSQLPKDRFSAERLKGVDSTLKIQPAKLEDSAVYLCASSLDMSGGTYEQYFGPGTRLTVT.